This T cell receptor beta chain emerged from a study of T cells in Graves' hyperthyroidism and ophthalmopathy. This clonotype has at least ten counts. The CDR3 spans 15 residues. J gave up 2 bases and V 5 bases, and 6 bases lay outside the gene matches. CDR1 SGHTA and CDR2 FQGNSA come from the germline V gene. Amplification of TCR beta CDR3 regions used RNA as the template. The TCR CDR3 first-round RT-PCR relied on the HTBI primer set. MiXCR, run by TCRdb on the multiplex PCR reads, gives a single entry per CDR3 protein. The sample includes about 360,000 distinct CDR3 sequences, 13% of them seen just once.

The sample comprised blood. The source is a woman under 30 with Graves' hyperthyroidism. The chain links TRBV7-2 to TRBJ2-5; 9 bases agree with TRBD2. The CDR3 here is CASSPVAGAQETQYF. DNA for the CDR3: TGTGCCAGCAGCCCCGTAGCGGGAGCGCAAGAGACCCAGTACTTC.